This T cell receptor (beta chain) was recovered during a study of T cell responses to AZD1222 COVID-19 vaccine. Study results and limitations: Variant regions that are unmutated are reportedly the target of nearly half of spike-specific TCRs.

In regard to this clone: Its cognate antigen is unknown.

Trimming took off 1 base at V and 0 bases at J, with 3 bases between the two ends. Germline CDR1 SSHAT, CDR2 FNYEAQ (reference sequence). The CDR3 is 13 residues long. Assay used: immunoSEQ multiplex PCR; TCRdb lists only in-frame clones, some missing. This sample carries 170,000 or so clones, about 93% of them seen once, and the ten largest clones take around 0.93%. The source was peripheral blood, collected 28 days after the second dose of the MenACWY control vaccine. This receptor was obtained from an adult who received the MenACWY meningococcal vaccine as a control. The V call is TRBV7-7, the J call TRBJ2-5, with D hard to call. CDR3 DNA sequence: TGTGCCAGCAGCTTAGGTAACCAAGAGACCCAGTACTTC. Translation gives CASSLGNQETQYF.